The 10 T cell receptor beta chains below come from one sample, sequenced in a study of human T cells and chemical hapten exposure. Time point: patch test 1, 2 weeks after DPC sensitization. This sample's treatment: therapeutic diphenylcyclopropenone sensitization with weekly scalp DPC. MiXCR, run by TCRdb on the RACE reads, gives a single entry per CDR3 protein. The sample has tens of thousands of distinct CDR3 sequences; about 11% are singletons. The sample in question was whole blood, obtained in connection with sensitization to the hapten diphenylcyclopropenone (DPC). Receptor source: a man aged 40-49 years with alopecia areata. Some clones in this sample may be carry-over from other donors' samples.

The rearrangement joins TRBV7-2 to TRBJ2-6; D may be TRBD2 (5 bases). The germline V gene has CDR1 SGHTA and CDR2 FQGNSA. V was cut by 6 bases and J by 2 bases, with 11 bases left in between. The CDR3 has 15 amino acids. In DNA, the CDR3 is TGTGCCAGCAGAAGCGGATCGGCTGGGGCCAACGTCCTGACTTTC. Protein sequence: CASRSGSAGANVLTF. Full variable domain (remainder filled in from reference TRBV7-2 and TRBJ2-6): GAGVSQSPSNKVTEKGKDVELRCDPISGHTALYWYRQSLGQGLEFLIYFQGNSAPDKSGLPSDRFSAERTGGSVSTLTIQRTQQEDSAVYLCASRSGSAGANVLTFGAGSRLTVL.

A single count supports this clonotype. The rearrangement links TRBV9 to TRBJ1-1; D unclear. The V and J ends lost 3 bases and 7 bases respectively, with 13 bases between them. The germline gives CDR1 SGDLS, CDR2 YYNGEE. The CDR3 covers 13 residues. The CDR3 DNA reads TGTGCCAGCAGCGCTCTACACCCTGGTGAAGCTTTCTTT. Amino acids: CASSALHPGEAFF.

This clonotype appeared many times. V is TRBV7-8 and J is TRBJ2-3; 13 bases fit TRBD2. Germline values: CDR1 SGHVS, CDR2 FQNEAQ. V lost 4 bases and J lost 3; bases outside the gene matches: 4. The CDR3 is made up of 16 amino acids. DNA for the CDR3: TGTGCCAGCAGCTCAAGGACTAGCGGGAGTACAGATACGCAGTATTTT. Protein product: CASSSRTSGSTDTQYF.

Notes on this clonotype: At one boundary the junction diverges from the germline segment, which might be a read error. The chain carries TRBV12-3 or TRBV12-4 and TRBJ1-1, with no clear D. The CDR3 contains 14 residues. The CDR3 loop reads CASRITGLNSEAFF. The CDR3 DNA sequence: TGTGCCAGCAGAATTACCGGGCTGAACAGTGAAGCTTTCTTT.

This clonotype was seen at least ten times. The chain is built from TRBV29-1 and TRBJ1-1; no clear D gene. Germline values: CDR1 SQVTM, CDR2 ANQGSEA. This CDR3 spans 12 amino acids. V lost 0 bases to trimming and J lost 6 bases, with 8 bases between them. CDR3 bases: TGCAGCGTTGAAGAAATAAGGGCTGAAGCTTTCTTT. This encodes CSVEEIRAEAFF.

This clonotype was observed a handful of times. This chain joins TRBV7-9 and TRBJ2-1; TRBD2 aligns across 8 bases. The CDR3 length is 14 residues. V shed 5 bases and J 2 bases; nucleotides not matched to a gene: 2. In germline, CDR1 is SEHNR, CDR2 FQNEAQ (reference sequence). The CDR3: CASSQGLAYNEQFF. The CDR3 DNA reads TGTGCCAGCAGCCAGGGACTAGCCTACAATGAGCAGTTCTTC.

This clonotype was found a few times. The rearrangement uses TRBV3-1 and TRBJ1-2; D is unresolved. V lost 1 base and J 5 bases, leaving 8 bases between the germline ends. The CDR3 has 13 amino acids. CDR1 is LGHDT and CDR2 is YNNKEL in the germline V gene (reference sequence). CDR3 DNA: TGTGCCAGCAGCCAAGGGGCCCCATATGGCTACACCTTC. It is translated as CASSQGAPYGYTF.

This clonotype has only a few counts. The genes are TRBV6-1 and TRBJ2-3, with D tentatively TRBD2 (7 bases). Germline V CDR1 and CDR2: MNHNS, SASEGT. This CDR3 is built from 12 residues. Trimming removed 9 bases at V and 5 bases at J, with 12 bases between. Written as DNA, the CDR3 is TGTGCCAGGGGGGGAGGGGGAGATACGCAGTATTTT. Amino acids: CARGGGGDTQYF.

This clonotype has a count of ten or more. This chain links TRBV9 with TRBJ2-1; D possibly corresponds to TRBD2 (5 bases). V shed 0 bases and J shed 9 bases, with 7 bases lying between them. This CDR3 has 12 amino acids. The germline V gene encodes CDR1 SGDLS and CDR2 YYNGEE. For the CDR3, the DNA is TGTGCCAGCAGCGTAGGTGAGGGTGAGCAGTTCTTC. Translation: CASSVGEGEQFF.

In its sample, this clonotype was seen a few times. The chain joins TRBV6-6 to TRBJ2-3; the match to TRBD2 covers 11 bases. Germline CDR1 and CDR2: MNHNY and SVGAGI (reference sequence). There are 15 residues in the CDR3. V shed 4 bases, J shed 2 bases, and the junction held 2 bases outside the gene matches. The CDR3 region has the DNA TGTGCCAGCAGTTTGACTAGCGGGATCACAGATACGCAGTATTTT. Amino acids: CASSLTSGITDTQYF.